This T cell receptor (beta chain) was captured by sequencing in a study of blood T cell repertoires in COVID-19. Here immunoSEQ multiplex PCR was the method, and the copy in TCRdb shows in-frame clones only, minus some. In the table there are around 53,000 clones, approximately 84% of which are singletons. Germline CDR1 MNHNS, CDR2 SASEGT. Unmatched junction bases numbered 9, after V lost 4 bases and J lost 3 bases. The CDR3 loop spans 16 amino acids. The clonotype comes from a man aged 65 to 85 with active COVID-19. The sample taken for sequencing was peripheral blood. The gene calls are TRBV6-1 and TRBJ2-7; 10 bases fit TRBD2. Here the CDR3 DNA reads TGTGCCAGCAGTGGAAGCGGGAGGGCCTTGTTCTACGAGCAGTACTTC. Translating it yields CASSGSGRALFYEQYF.